Presented here are 6 T cell receptor beta chains from one specimen sequenced in a study of T cell responses to AZD1222 COVID-19 vaccine. Here immunoSEQ multiplex PCR was the method, and the copy in TCRdb shows in-frame clones only, minus some. The table has about 120,000 clones, about 86% seen once. Sequenced here: peripheral blood, sampled on day 0 of AZD1222 vaccination. Receptors originate from an adult in good health.

This chain connects TRBV28 to TRBJ2-1; D call uncertain. The CDR3 contains 13 residues. V was shortened by 2 bases and J by 4 bases, with 6 bases between the two germline ends. The germline CDR1 and CDR2 sequences are MDHEN and SYDVKM. CDR3 sequence: CASSLTSYNEQFF. In nucleotides, the CDR3 is TGTGCCAGCAGTTTAACATCTTACAATGAGCAGTTCTTC.

This sequence joins TRBV10-3 and TRBJ1-1, with D possibly being TRBD1 (5 bases). The germline gives CDR1 ENHRY, CDR2 SYGVKD. V was clipped by 10 bases and J by 1 base, with 19 bases between them. This CDR3 spans 15 amino acids. The CDR3 reads CATRGAPSKNTEAFF. CDR3 coding DNA: TGTGCCACTCGAGGGGCTCCGAGTAAGAACACTGAAGCTTTCTTT.

The chain recombines TRBV28 with TRBJ2-5, with 8 bases that match TRBD1. Trimming took 4 bases from V and 3 from J; bases not matched to a gene: 10. There are 16 residues in the CDR3. Germline assignment: CDR1 MDHEN and CDR2 SYDVKM. CDR3 sequence (DNA): TGTGCCAGCAGTTCCGGTGTTAGGACAGGGAAAGAGACCCAGTACTTC. This sequence encodes CASSSGVRTGKETQYF. Supplemented by reference TRBV28 and TRBJ2-5, the full variable domain reads DVKVTQSSRYLVKRTGEKVFLECVQDMDHENMFWYRQDPGLGLRLIYFSYDVKMKEKGDIPEGYSVSREKKERFSLILESASTNQTSMYLCASSSGVRTGKETQYFGPGTRLLVL.

The chain carries TRBV5-4 and TRBJ1-2, with 8 bases matching TRBD1. The length of the CDR3 is 14 residues. V trimming: 3 bases; J trimming: 4 bases; junction bases outside the gene matches: 5. CDR1 and CDR2 from the germline V gene are SGHNT and YYREEE (reference sequence). The CDR3 nucleotides are TGTGCCAGCAGCTCAAGGACAGGGTCCTATGGCTACACCTTC. Encoded protein: CASSSRTGSYGYTF.

DNA of the CDR3: TGCGCCAGCAGCCAAGTTTGGGACAGTGGAAACACCATATATTTT. It specifies CASSQVWDSGNTIYF. This chain links TRBV4-3 with TRBJ1-3, with 7 bases lining up with TRBD1. There are 15 residues in the CDR3. CDR1 and CDR2 from the germline V gene are LGHNA and YSLEER. Trimming at V came to 1 base and at J to 3 bases, leaving 3 bases not matched to a gene.

The chain has TRBV5-1 and TRBJ2-1; 8 nucleotides line up with TRBD2. The CDR3 runs 17 residues. The ends lost 4 bases at V and 3 bases at J; junction bases unmatched: 12. In germline, CDR1 is SGHRS, CDR2 YFSETQ. The CDR3 region is CASSAAAGVAFYNEQFF. DNA for the CDR3: TGCGCCAGCAGCGCCGCAGCGGGAGTGGCCTTCTACAATGAGCAGTTCTTC.